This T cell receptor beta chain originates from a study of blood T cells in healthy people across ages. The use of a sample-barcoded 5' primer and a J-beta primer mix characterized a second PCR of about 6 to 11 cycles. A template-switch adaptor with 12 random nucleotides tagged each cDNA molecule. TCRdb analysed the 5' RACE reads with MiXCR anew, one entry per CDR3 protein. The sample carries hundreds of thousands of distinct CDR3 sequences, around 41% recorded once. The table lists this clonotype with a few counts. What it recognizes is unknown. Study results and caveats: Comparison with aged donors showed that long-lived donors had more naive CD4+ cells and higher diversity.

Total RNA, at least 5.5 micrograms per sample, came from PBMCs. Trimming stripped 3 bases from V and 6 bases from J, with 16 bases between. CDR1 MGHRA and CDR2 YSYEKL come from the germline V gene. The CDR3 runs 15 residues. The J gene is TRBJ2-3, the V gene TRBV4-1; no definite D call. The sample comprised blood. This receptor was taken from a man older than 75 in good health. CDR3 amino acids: CASSQVPSVGDTQYF. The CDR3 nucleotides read TGCGCCAGCAGCCAGGTCCCCTCAGTTGGGGATACGCAGTATTTT.